This passage covers 30 T cell receptor beta chains from one sample sequenced in a study of patients and donors after allogeneic stem cell transplantation. TCRdb recomputed calls from the RT-PCR reads with MiXCR, one row per CDR3 protein. The sample consists of roughly 230,000 distinct CDR3 sequences, roughly 13% of them appearing once. The specimen was blood, either unsorted or a sorted T cell fraction (not recorded which). The receptor source for this set is a human donor who was either an allogeneic HSCT recipient or a stem cell or donor lymphocyte infusion donor (not recorded which). It is not recorded whose cells these are; they may come from a transplant donor.

The V call is TRBV4-3, the J call TRBJ1-6, with D uncertain. The ends were cut back, 1 base at V and 11 bases at J, with 9 bases in the middle. There are 13 residues in the CDR3. Germline V CDR1 and CDR2: LGHNA, YSLEER. CDR3 coding DNA: TGCGCCAGCAGCCAAGGGGGTGGGACACCCCTCCACTTT. This gives the protein CASSQGGGTPLHF.

This clonotype was recorded a few times. The V gene is TRBV20-1, the J gene TRBJ1-1, with D possibly matching TRBD1 (5 bases). Germline V lookup: CDR1 DFQATT, CDR2 SNEGSKA (reference sequence). This CDR3 has 11 amino acids. The V end was cut by 7 bases, the J end by 3 bases, with 9 bases between. For the CDR3, the DNA is TGCAGTGGGGGGTTCGACACTGAAGCTTTCTTT. Amino acid sequence: CSGGFDTEAFF.

This clonotype was recorded many times. The chain carries TRBV12-3 or TRBV12-4 and TRBJ1-2; D unresolved. The CDR3 extends over 11 amino acids. Deletions cut 6 bases from V and 4 bases from J, with 6 bases between. CDR3 in amino acids: CASSRSYGYTF. CDR3 nucleotides: TGTGCCAGCAGCCGTAGCTATGGCTACACCTTC.

The chain combines TRBV5-4 with TRBJ2-2; D call uncertain. V shed 4 bases and J shed 2 bases, with 15 bases lying between them. CDR1 is SGHNT, CDR2 YYREEE, per germline (reference sequence). The CDR3 has 16 residues. Here the CDR3 DNA reads TGTGCCAGCAGCCTCGCCGGTTGGGGTAACACCGGGGAGCTGTTTTTT. Its protein is CASSLAGWGNTGELFF.

This chain links TRBV19 with TRBJ1-5; TRBD1 agrees at 10 bases. With V trimmed by 4 bases and J by 9 bases, 12 bases remained unmatched. The CDR3 runs to 16 residues. Germline V gives CDR1 LNHDA, CDR2 SQIVND (reference sequence). This chain's CDR3 is CASSTSPGQGQTPQHF. The CDR3 bases are TGTGCCAGTAGTACCTCACCGGGACAGGGGCAGACGCCCCAGCATTTT.

This clonotype has a count of ten or more. Sequence at one end of the junction differs from germline and may be a read error. The chain links TRBV6-1 to TRBJ2-5; unclear D gene. The CDR3 extends over 11 amino acids. Germline V lookup: CDR1 MNHNS, CDR2 SASEGT. CDR3 region: CASRLQETQYF. The CDR3 DNA sequence: TGCGCCAGCAGACTCCAAGAGACCCAGTACTTC.

Many counts were recorded for this clonotype. The chain uses TRBV11-1 and TRBJ1-1; D unresolved. Germline V CDR1 and CDR2: SGHAT, FQDESV (reference sequence). The V and J ends lost 5 bases and 4 bases respectively, with 26 bases between them. The CDR3 is made up of 18 amino acids. CDR3 amino acids: CASSPPSRRLRVRTEAFF. CDR3 in DNA: TGTGCCAGCAGCCCCCCCTCGCGTAGACTGCGTGTTCGCACTGAAGCTTTCTTT.

CDR3 sequence: CASRRTGTDTQYF. CDR3 nucleotide sequence: TGTGCCAGCAGGCGGACAGGCACAGATACGCAGTATTTT. The rearrangement links TRBV6-1 to TRBJ2-3; D is perhaps TRBD1 (6 bases). This CDR3 has 13 amino acids. V shed 6 bases and J shed 1 base, with 8 bases lying between them. CDR1 is MNHNS and CDR2 is SASEGT in the germline V gene.

This clonotype was counted between two and nine times. CDR3 bases: TGTGCCAGTAGTGGACAGGCCGAGCAGTACTTC. It is translated as CASSGQAEQYF. The V call is TRBV19, the J call TRBJ2-7, with TRBD1 matching 7 bases. Germline CDR1 and CDR2: LNHDA and SQIVND (reference sequence). This CDR3 has 11 amino acids. J lost 6 bases, V lost 5 bases, and 1 base had no gene match. Together with reference TRBV19 and TRBJ2-7, the CDR3 gives the full variable domain: DGGITQSPKYLFRKEGQNVTLSCEQNLNHDAMYWYRQDPGQGLRLIYYSQIVNDFQKGDIAEGYSVSREKKESFPLTVTSAQKNPTAFYLCASSGQAEQYFGPGTRLTVT.

The chain recombines TRBV20-1 with TRBJ1-1; 8 bases agree with TRBD1. There are 14 residues in the CDR3. Germline values: CDR1 DFQATT, CDR2 SNEGSKA (reference sequence). Trimming at V came to 3 bases and at J to 6 bases, leaving 9 bases not matched to a gene. DNA of the CDR3: TGCAGTGCTAGTGGGACAGGTTACGGCTCTGAAGCTTTCTTT. It codes for CSASGTGYGSEAFF.

The gene calls are TRBV5-1 and TRBJ2-1, with D possibly matching TRBD1 (6 bases). V lost 6 bases and J 9 bases, leaving 16 bases between the germline ends. This CDR3 has 13 residues. CDR1 and CDR2 from the germline V gene are SGHRS and YFSETQ. CDR3 coding DNA: TGCGCCAGCAACAGGGACGGTTTGAGTGAGCAGTTCTTC. It is translated as CASNRDGLSEQFF.

This clonotype has at least ten counts. This chain links TRBV7-9 with TRBJ2-2; the D is unclear. This CDR3 has 14 residues. Germline V gene data show CDR1 as SEHNR and CDR2 as FQNEAQ (reference sequence). Between the trimmed V and J ends, which lost 1 base and 1 base, there was a span of 4 bases. This CDR3 reads CASSLGMNTGELFF. The DNA for the CDR3 is TGTGCCAGCAGCTTAGGGATGAACACCGGGGAGCTGTTTTTT.

V usage is TRBV7-2 and J usage is TRBJ2-3; TRBD2 aligns across 7 bases. Germline lookup yields CDR1 SGHTA and CDR2 FQGNSA. Losses at the gene ends were 3 bases for V and 0 bases for J; bases not matched to a gene: 0. This CDR3 region has 14 residues. CDR3 bases: TGTGCCAGCAGCTTTAGCGGGAGCACAGATACGCAGTATTTT. Amino acids: CASSFSGSTDTQYF.

This chain links TRBV4-1 with TRBJ1-6, with D uncertain. Per germline, CDR1 MGHRA and CDR2 YSYEKL. The CDR3 is 14 amino acids. V lost 7 bases to trimming and J lost 5 bases, with 12 bases between them. DNA for the CDR3: TGCGCCAGCACTCGGGAGGGCAATAATTCACCCCTCCACTTT. It yields the protein CASTREGNNSPLHF.

This clonotype was observed a handful of times. This rearrangement joins TRBV5-6 to TRBJ1-1, with D possibly matching TRBD1 (5 bases). The V end was cut by 9 bases, the J end by 1 base, with 13 bases between. The CDR3 is 13 residues long. Germline values: CDR1 SGHDT, CDR2 YYEEEE. CDR3 nucleotide sequence: TGTGCCACCACGGGACTCACGAACACTGAAGCTTTCTTT. Residues: CATTGLTNTEAFF.

This clonotype was observed at least ten times. V gene TRBV24-1 combines with J gene TRBJ2-3, with 8 nucleotides matching TRBD2. V lost 5 bases and J lost 0; bases outside the gene matches: 9. CDR3 length: 17 amino acids. Germline V gene sequence: CDR1 KGHDR, CDR2 SFDVKD. The CDR3 region is CATSALGSGGSTDTQYF. The DNA of the CDR3 is TGTGCCACCAGTGCCCTGGGAAGCGGGGGCAGCACAGATACGCAGTATTTT.

This clonotype was observed at least ten times. The chain couples TRBV7-2 to TRBJ2-4; D is undetermined. V shed 2 bases and J shed 3 bases, with 2 bases lying between them. The length of the CDR3 is 12 residues. Germline V gene data show CDR1 as SGHTA and CDR2 as FQGNSA. The CDR3 loop reads CASSLNKNIQYF. The CDR3 DNA sequence: TGTGCCAGCAGCTTAAACAAAAACATTCAGTACTTC. Complete variable domain (other parts from reference TRBV7-2 and TRBJ2-4): GAGVSQSPSNKVTEKGKDVELRCDPISGHTALYWYRQSLGQGLEFLIYFQGNSAPDKSGLPSDRFSAERTGGSVSTLTIQRTQQEDSAVYLCASSLNKNIQYFGAGTRLSVL.

V usage is TRBV20-1 and J usage is TRBJ2-1; 13 bases line up with TRBD2. The length of the CDR3 is 17 residues. CDR1 and CDR2 from the germline V gene are DFQATT and SNEGSKA (reference sequence). J was trimmed by 1 base and V by 3 bases; bases with no gene match: 6. The chain's CDR3 is CSARGLAGSRSYNEQFF. DNA for the CDR3: TGCAGTGCTAGGGGACTAGCGGGGAGCCGATCCTACAATGAGCAGTTCTTC.

This clonotype was picked up a small number of times. The chain uses TRBV5-1 and TRBJ2-1; the D is unclear. V lost 1 base, J lost 8 bases, and 10 bases lay in between. This CDR3 is built from 13 residues. The germline gives CDR1 SGHRS, CDR2 YFSETQ. The CDR3 region is CASSLQARDEQFF. The CDR3 DNA sequence: TGCGCCAGCAGCTTGCAGGCAAGAGATGAGCAGTTCTTC.

The V gene is TRBV27, the J gene TRBJ2-1, with 10 bases matching TRBD1. With V trimmed by 4 bases and J by 3 bases, 3 bases remained unmatched. CDR3 size: 15 residues. The germline V gene has CDR1 MNHEY and CDR2 SMNVEV (reference sequence). For the CDR3, the DNA is TGTGCCAGCAGTTCGGACAGGGGGTTCTACAATGAGCAGTTCTTC. Its protein product is CASSSDRGFYNEQFF.

This clonotype turned up a few times. The chain uses TRBV13 and TRBJ2-3, with 13 positions matching TRBD2. This CDR3 contains 17 residues. Germline V gene data show CDR1 as PRHDT and CDR2 as FYEKMQ (reference sequence). Trimming at V came to 0 bases and at J to 0 bases, leaving 0 bases not matched to a gene. This CDR3 reads CASSLGLAGGSTDTQYF. The CDR3 nucleotides read TGTGCCAGCAGCTTAGGACTAGCGGGAGGGAGCACAGATACGCAGTATTTT.

This clonotype was observed a handful of times. The V and J genes are TRBV6-1 and TRBJ1-1, with TRBD1 identical over 9 bases. V trimming: 6 bases; J trimming: 1 base; junction bases outside the gene matches: 6. The CDR3 sequence is 15 residues long. The germline gives CDR1 MNHNS, CDR2 SASEGT. The CDR3 here is CASRTGGQTNTEAFF. CDR3 DNA: TGTGCCAGCAGGACAGGGGGGCAGACGAACACTGAAGCTTTCTTT.

This clonotype was counted a few times. V and J are TRBV11-1 and TRBJ1-2; 7 nucleotides match TRBD1. J gave up 3 bases and V 7 bases, and 5 bases lay outside the gene matches. The CDR3 totals 13 residues. Germline V CDR1 and CDR2: SGHAT, FQDESV (reference sequence). The CDR3 sequence is CASTWDSDYGYTF. DNA of the CDR3: TGTGCCAGCACCTGGGACAGCGACTATGGCTACACCTTC.

This clonotype came up many times. The chain combines TRBV20-1 with TRBJ1-1; tentative D call: TRBD1 (6 bases). The germline V gene has CDR1 DFQATT and CDR2 SNEGSKA (reference sequence). The germline V and J ends were trimmed by 1 base and 10 bases, with 13 bases remaining between them. The CDR3 loop spans 12 amino acids. CDR3 bases: TGCAGTGCTAGAGCCAGACAGGAGGGAGCTTTCTTT. Its translation is CSARARQEGAFF.

The V gene is TRBV10-3, the J gene TRBJ1-2; no firm D call. CDR3 size: 16 residues. Germline V gene data show CDR1 as ENHRY and CDR2 as SYGVKD. The V gene lost 0 bases and the J gene lost 4 bases, with 15 bases spanning the gap. CDR3 protein: CAISESNRQPTYGYTF. CDR3 sequence (DNA): TGTGCCATCAGTGAGTCAAATCGCCAGCCGACCTATGGCTACACCTTC.

This rearrangement joins TRBV7-2 to TRBJ2-7; D is uncertain. The CDR3 sequence is 14 residues long. Deletions cut 3 bases from V and 5 bases from J, with 14 bases between. Per germline, CDR1 SGHTA and CDR2 FQGNSA. In DNA form, the CDR3 reads TGTGCCAGCAGCTTGAGTAGTTCGGTCCACGAGCAGTACTTC. Protein sequence: CASSLSSSVHEQYF.

This CDR3 is CASSQPQGRLAGSEQYF. The CDR3 nucleotides are TGTGCCAGCAGCCAACCCCAGGGTCGGCTAGCGGGTAGCGAGCAGTACTTC. The chain couples TRBV4-2 to TRBJ2-7, with 8 bases that match TRBD2. The length of the CDR3 is 17 residues. The trim removed 2 bases at V and 6 bases at J, leaving 15 bases unmatched. CDR1 and CDR2 from the germline V gene are LGHNA and YNFKEQ.

There are a few counts of this clonotype. V usage is TRBV7-2 and J usage is TRBJ1-1; D gene uncertain. Germline CDR1 reads SGHTA; CDR2 reads FQGNSA. Trimming removed 3 bases at V and 13 bases at J, with 21 bases between. This CDR3 spans 14 amino acids. The CDR3, as DNA: TGTGCCAGCAGCTTCCGTCCGAGCTCCCCACCAGTTTTCTTT. Protein: CASSFRPSSPPVFF.

Here the CDR3 reads CSVSVDTAGNTIYF. In DNA, the CDR3 is TGCAGCGTTTCCGTTGACACTGCTGGAAACACCATATATTTT. The chain is built from TRBV29-1 and TRBJ1-3; D remains unclear. Germline lookup yields CDR1 SQVTM and CDR2 ANQGSEA. V dropped 5 bases and J dropped 2 bases, with 13 bases sitting between them. CDR3 length: 14 residues.

V gene TRBV4-3 combines with J gene TRBJ2-7; TRBD2 aligns across 10 bases. Germline V CDR1 and CDR2: LGHNA, YSLEER. The CDR3 contains 18 residues. The trim removed 0 bases at V and 0 bases at J, leaving 8 bases unmatched. CDR3 DNA sequence: TGCGCCAGCAGCCAAGAAGCCCTAGCGGGGGTAAGCTCCTACGAGCAGTACTTC. Amino acids: CASSQEALAGVSSYEQYF.